One and the same sample provided the 24 T cell receptor beta chains below, sequenced in a study of follicular helper T cells after annual influenza vaccination. Data came from immunoSEQ multiplex PCR; TCRdb stores just in-frame clones and leaves some out. The data show some 2,500 clones, around 86% seen once. Regarding time point: 2014-2015 season, pre-vaccination. Material: CXCR5+ CD38+ circulating T follicular helper cells from blood, obtained on the day of influenza vaccination. Subset meaning: circulating Tfh, non-naive CD4+CXCR5+PD-1+ (ICOS+CD38+ or ICOS-CD38-). The receptors were sampled from an adult who received the influenza vaccine.

The chain links TRBV7-6 to TRBJ1-2; 8 positions match TRBD1. Germline CDR1 reads SGHVS; CDR2 reads FNYEAQ. CDR3 length: 14 amino acids. V lost 5 bases, J lost 8 bases, and 10 bases stayed unmatched. CDR3 sequence: CASSPQGADEGYTF. In nucleotides, the CDR3 is TGTGCCAGCAGCCCCCAGGGGGCGGATGAGGGCTACACCTTC.

The rearrangement links TRBV2 to TRBJ2-7, with TRBD1 matching 7 bases. The CDR3 consists of 14 residues. CDR1 and CDR2 from the germline V gene are SNHLY and FYNNEI. Trimming cost V 6 bases and J 1 base; bases outside gene matches: 6. CDR3 sequence (DNA): TGTGCCAGCAGACAGGGGTTGGGGTCCTACGAGCAGTACTTC. Translated, it gives CASRQGLGSYEQYF.

The chain combines TRBV7-3 with TRBJ2-1; weak D call: TRBD1 (6 bases). CDR3 size: 14 residues. V shed 4 bases and J shed 6 bases, with 13 bases lying between them. Germline lookup yields CDR1 SGHTA and CDR2 FQGTGA. Here the CDR3 DNA reads TGTGCCAGCAGCTCAGGGGCAGGGGTCAATGAGCAGTTCTTC. Protein product: CASSSGAGVNEQFF.

The V call is TRBV28, the J call TRBJ1-2; weak D call: TRBD1 (6 bases). Trimming removed 5 bases at V and 4 bases at J, with 11 bases between. Germline values: CDR1 MDHEN, CDR2 SYDVKM. CDR3 length equals 13 residues. CDR3 in DNA: TGTGCCAGCAGTGGCGGACAGCTCTATGGCTACACCTTC. Protein: CASSGGQLYGYTF.

This chain joins TRBV28 and TRBJ2-1, with 8 bases lining up with TRBD2. The V gene's germline CDR1 is MDHEN and CDR2 SYDVKM. The CDR3 length is 16 residues. J gave up 6 bases and V 7 bases, and 14 bases lay outside the gene matches. The CDR3 region has the DNA TGTGCCAGCACCCCGAGGTGGGTAGCGGGATCCAATGAGCAGTTCTTC. It yields the protein CASTPRWVAGSNEQFF.

V and J are TRBV7-9 and TRBJ2-3; 10 nucleotides match TRBD2. CDR3 length: 16 amino acids. Per germline, CDR1 SEHNR and CDR2 FQNEAQ (reference sequence). After removal of 4 bases from V and 2 bases from J, the junction contained 6 bases not matched to a gene. DNA of the CDR3: TGTGCCAGCAGCTCGTTAGCGGGGGGCTTCACAGATACGCAGTATTTT. Residues: CASSSLAGGFTDTQYF.

The chain is built from TRBV6-5 and TRBJ1-5; D gene unclear. Germline CDR1 MNHEY, CDR2 SVGAGI. Trimming cost V 2 bases and J 4 bases, with 9 bases left between them. The CDR3 sequence is 14 residues long. CDR3 in DNA: TGTGCCAGCAGTTACGAGGTCACAAATCAGCCCCAGCATTTT. Translating it yields CASSYEVTNQPQHF.

CDR3 residues: CASLKTGNTEAFF. As DNA, the CDR3 is TGTGCCAGCCTAAAAACAGGGAACACTGAAGCTTTCTTT. This rearrangement joins TRBV7-8 to TRBJ1-1; D possibly corresponds to TRBD1 (5 bases). CDR1 is SGHVS and CDR2 is FQNEAQ in the germline V gene. This CDR3 has 13 amino acids. Deletions cut 8 bases from V and 1 base from J, with 11 bases between. Complete variable domain (other parts from reference TRBV7-8 and TRBJ1-1): GAGVSQSPRYKVAKRGQDVALRCDPISGHVSLFWYQQALGQGPEFLTYFQNEAQLDKSGLPSDRFFAERPEGSVSTLKIQRTQQEDSAVYLCASLKTGNTEAFFGQGTRLTVV.

The gene calls are TRBV7-9 and TRBJ1-1; D is perhaps TRBD1 (5 bases). Trimming removed 5 bases at V and 5 bases at J, with 15 bases between. This CDR3 is 14 amino acids long. Germline CDR1 SEHNR, CDR2 FQNEAQ (reference sequence). The CDR3: CASSLPAGRTEAFF. The CDR3, as DNA: TGTGCCAGCAGCCTCCCGGCGGGGCGGACTGAAGCTTTCTTT.

This chain connects TRBV7-9 to TRBJ2-7, with 11 bases matching TRBD2. After removal of 2 bases from V and 2 bases from J, the junction contained 2 bases not matched to a gene. CDR1 and CDR2 (germline): SEHNR, FQNEAQ (reference sequence). The CDR3 consists of 15 residues. For the CDR3, the DNA is TGTGCCAGCAGCTTATCTAGCGGGAGGACCTACGAGCAGTACTTC. The encoded protein is CASSLSSGRTYEQYF.

The V gene is TRBV6-1, the J gene TRBJ2-7; 8 nucleotides line up with TRBD2. Germline lookup yields CDR1 MNHNS and CDR2 SASEGT. The CDR3 runs 15 residues. V lost 6 bases and J lost 4; bases outside the gene matches: 11. CDR3 in DNA: TGTGCCAGCAGCCTCGGGGCGGGAGGATTGTACGAGCAGTACTTC. It codes for CASSLGAGGLYEQYF.

This clone was observed a single time. The chain couples TRBV18 to TRBJ2-2, with no clear D. Trimming cost V 0 bases and J 6 bases, with 14 bases left between them. This CDR3 has 16 residues. Germline V gives CDR1 KGHSH, CDR2 LQKENI. CDR3 residues: CASSPPFSGWSGELFF. The CDR3 DNA follows: TGTGCCAGCTCACCACCGTTCTCAGGATGGTCCGGGGAGCTGTTTTTT.

The chain links TRBV5-4 to TRBJ2-3; D is undetermined. CDR3 size: 15 residues. Germline V lookup: CDR1 SGHNT, CDR2 YYREEE (reference sequence). The V end lost 3 bases, the J end lost 1 base, and 12 bases lay between the germline ends. The CDR3 reads CASSSRLTGTDTQYF. The CDR3 region has the DNA TGTGCCAGCAGCTCGCGTTTGACTGGCACAGATACGCAGTATTTT.

J is TRBJ2-5 and V is TRBV5-1, with 10 bases identical to TRBD2. The CDR3 has 15 amino acids. From germline, CDR1 is SGHRS and CDR2 YFSETQ. With V trimmed by 0 bases and J by 4 bases, 3 bases remained unmatched. Here the CDR3 reads CASSLGLAGVETQYF. DNA for the CDR3: TGCGCCAGCAGCTTGGGCCTAGCGGGAGTAGAGACCCAGTACTTC.

The V gene is TRBV2, the J gene TRBJ2-3; D possibly corresponds to TRBD2 (6 bases). Per the germline V gene, CDR1 is SNHLY and CDR2 is FYNNEI. Trimming cost V 7 bases and J 1 base, with 12 bases left between them. The CDR3 is 14 residues long. The CDR3 coding sequence is TGTGCCAGCAAAGCCTCTAGCGGCACAGATACGCAGTATTTT. Residues: CASKASSGTDTQYF.

CDR3 bases: TGTGCCAGCAGCGCCTTGGCCTCTGGGGCCAACGTCCTGACTTTC. Protein: CASSALASGANVLTF. The V and J genes are TRBV5-4 and TRBJ2-6; D is undetermined. In germline, CDR1 is SGHNT, CDR2 YYREEE (reference sequence). V was trimmed by 4 bases and J by 0 bases, leaving 8 bases between them. CDR3 size: 15 residues.

The gene calls are TRBV30 and TRBJ1-1; 10 bases match TRBD1. CDR1 and CDR2 (germline): GTSNPN, SVGIG (reference sequence). The CDR3 runs 15 residues. Trimming removed 4 bases from V and 1 base from J; junction bases left unmatched: 6. This chain's CDR3 is CAWIPGTGENTEAFF. In nucleotides, the CDR3 is TGTGCCTGGATCCCCGGGACAGGGGAGAACACTGAAGCTTTCTTT.

This chain connects TRBV1 to TRBJ2-3; TRBD2 reflects the table's D call only, with no check against the DNA. TRBV1 is deemed a pseudogene. The length of the CDR3 is 17 residues. CDR3 region: CTSSHPSGGASTDTQYF. DNA for the CDR3: TGCACCAGCAGCCATCCCAGCGGGGGGGCTAGCACAGATACGCAGTATTTT.

This rearrangement joins TRBV6-1 to TRBJ2-1; weak D call: TRBD1 (6 bases). CDR1 is MNHNS and CDR2 is SASEGT in the germline V gene. V was cut by 9 bases and J by 9 bases, with 15 bases left in between. The CDR3 totals 12 residues. CDR3 in amino acids: CASKSQGFEQFF. Here the CDR3 DNA reads TGTGCCAGTAAATCACAGGGATTTGAGCAGTTCTTC.

The chain joins TRBV18 to TRBJ1-1; D not resolved. Trimming took off 5 bases at V and 1 base at J, with 5 bases between the two ends. CDR3 length equals 12 residues. Germline V CDR1 and CDR2: KGHSH, LQKENI. For the CDR3, the DNA is TGTGCCAGCTCAGTAAAGAACACTGAAGCTTTCTTT. It is translated as CASSVKNTEAFF.

This rearrangement joins TRBV25-1 to TRBJ2-1, with 9 nucleotides matching TRBD1. Germline-derived CDR1 and CDR2 are MGHDK and SYGVNS. After removal of 0 bases from V and 7 bases from J, the junction contained 7 bases not matched to a gene. The CDR3 is 16 residues long. Here the CDR3 reads CASSEYRTGEGNEQFF. The CDR3 DNA reads TGTGCCAGCAGTGAATACCGGACAGGGGAGGGGAATGAGCAGTTCTTC.

The chain combines TRBV12-5 with TRBJ2-3; TRBD2 agrees at 7 bases. With 2 bases clipped from V and 8 bases from J, the junction kept 1 base outside the gene matches. Germline CDR1 LGHNT, CDR2 FRNRAP. The CDR3 spans 12 residues. CDR3 region: CASGLSGGTQYF. The CDR3 DNA sequence: TGTGCTAGTGGTTTGTCGGGGGGTACGCAGTATTTT.

This chain links TRBV7-6 with TRBJ2-5, with D possibly TRBD2 on 6 matching bases. In germline, CDR1 is SGHVS, CDR2 FNYEAQ. The CDR3 length is 16 residues. Trimming took 5 bases from V and 5 from J, leaving 21 bases between them. CDR3 region: CASSGNRDSDGETQYF. CDR3 bases: TGTGCCAGCAGCGGAAACCGGGACTCAGATGGGGAGACCCAGTACTTC.

Written as DNA, the CDR3 is TGCAGCGTTGCCCCCCCCGGAGGTTCTAGCACAGATACGCAGTATTTT. This sequence encodes CSVAPPGGSSTDTQYF. The J gene is TRBJ2-3, the V gene TRBV29-1; D might be TRBD2 (5 bases). The CDR3 covers 16 residues. CDR1 and CDR2 (germline): SQVTM, ANQGSEA. Trimming took off 4 bases at V and 0 bases at J, with 17 bases between the two ends.